The following is a T cell receptor beta chain sequence with its context. Its antigen is as yet unknown. Separation from the roughly 670-subject first cohort characterized the roughly 110-subject validation cohort, to which the donors belonged. The record originates from a study of cytomegalovirus exposure and HLA in healthy donors. Data came from immunoSEQ multiplex PCR; TCRdb stores just in-frame clones and leaves some out. Of over 150,000 clones detected, roughly 91% appear once; the ten largest clones hold under 4.5%. J lost 6 bases, V lost 1 base, and 16 bases had no gene match. The V gene's germline CDR1 is LGHNT and CDR2 FRNRAP. The CDR3 length is 19 residues. The study, taken as a whole, reports: The tendency of first-cohort TCR clusters to co-occur in the 90 to 150 validation repertoires was the finding of a later analysis. The study flagged some 170 TCR beta chains as cytomegalovirus-associated. Rare sequences made up most TCRs, while some public TCRs were found in many donors.

Sequenced: PBMCs. This TCR was sampled from a man aged 18 to 29 in good health and CMV-seropositive. The chain uses TRBV12-5 and TRBJ1-5, with 9 bases aligning to TRBD1. The CDR3 coding sequence is TGTGCTAGTGGTTTGGCACTAGGGGGACAGGGATCTATACGTCAGCCCCAGCATTTT. Amino acid sequence: CASGLALGGQGSIRQPQHF.